This T cell receptor beta chain was recovered during a study of cytomegalovirus exposure and HLA in healthy donors. The overall study: Across a few hundred genotyped donors, roughly 85% landed in the Caucasian-associated ancestry cluster. Overall study results and limits: The authors considered a cluster of highly shared sequence variants likely to be a sequencing artifact. Reports indicated that the classifier achieved high specificity and sensitivity in diagnosing cytomegalovirus status.

CDR1 and CDR2 from the germline V gene are KGHSH and LQKENI. The trim removed 9 bases at V and 4 bases at J, leaving 6 bases unmatched. The CDR3 spans 14 residues. Concerning this clone itself: What it recognizes is unknown.

The PCR employed 60 Vbeta primers together with 13 Jbeta primers. Sequencing used immunoSEQ multiplex PCR; TCRdb keeps in-frame clones, though not all of them. The sample has roughly 100,000 clones; around 79% are singletons. V usage is TRBV18 and J usage is TRBJ2-3; TRBD2 matches 11 bases. This TCR came from a man between 60 and 70 years old in good health and CMV-seronegative. Sequenced sample: PBMCs. This CDR3 reads CASSIAGGPDTQYF. CDR3 DNA: TGTGCCAGTTCCATAGCGGGGGGGCCAGATACGCAGTATTTT.